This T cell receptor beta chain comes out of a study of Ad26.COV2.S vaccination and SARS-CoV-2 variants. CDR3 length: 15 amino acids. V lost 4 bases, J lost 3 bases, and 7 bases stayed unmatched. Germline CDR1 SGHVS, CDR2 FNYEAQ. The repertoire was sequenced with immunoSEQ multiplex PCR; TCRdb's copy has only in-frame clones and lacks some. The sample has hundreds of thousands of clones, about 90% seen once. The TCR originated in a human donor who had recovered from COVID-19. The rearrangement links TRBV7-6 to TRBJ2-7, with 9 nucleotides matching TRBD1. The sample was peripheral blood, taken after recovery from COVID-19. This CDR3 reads CASSSGQGIIYEQYF. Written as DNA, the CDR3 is TGTGCCAGCAGCTCTGGACAGGGGATCATCTACGAGCAGTACTTC.